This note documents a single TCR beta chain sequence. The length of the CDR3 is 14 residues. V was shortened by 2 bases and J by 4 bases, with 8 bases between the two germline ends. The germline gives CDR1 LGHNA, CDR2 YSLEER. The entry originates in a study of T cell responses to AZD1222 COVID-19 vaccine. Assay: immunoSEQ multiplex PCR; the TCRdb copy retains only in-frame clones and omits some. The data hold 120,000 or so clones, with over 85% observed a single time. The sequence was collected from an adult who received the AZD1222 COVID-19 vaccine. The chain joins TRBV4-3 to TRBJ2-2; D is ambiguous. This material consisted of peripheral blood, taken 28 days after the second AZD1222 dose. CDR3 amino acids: CASSQFFSTGELFF. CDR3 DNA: TGCGCCAGCAGCCAATTCTTCAGCACCGGGGAGCTGTTTTTT.